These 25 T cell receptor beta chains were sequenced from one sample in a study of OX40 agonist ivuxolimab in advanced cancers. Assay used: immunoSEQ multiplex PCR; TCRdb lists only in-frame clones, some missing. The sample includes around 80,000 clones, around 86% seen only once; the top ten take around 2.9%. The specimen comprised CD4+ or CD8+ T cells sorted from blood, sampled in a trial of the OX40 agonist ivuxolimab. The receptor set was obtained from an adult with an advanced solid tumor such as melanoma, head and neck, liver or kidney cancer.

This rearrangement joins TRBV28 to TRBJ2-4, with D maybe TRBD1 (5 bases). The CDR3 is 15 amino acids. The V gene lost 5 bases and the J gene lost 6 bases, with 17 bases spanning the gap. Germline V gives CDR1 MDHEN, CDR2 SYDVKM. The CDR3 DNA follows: TGTGCCAGCAGTCCCCCAGGGTTCCAAGGAAACATTCAGTACTTC. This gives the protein CASSPPGFQGNIQYF. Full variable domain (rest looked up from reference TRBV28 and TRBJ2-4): DVKVTQSSRYLVKRTGEKVFLECVQDMDHENMFWYRQDPGLGLRLIYFSYDVKMKEKGDIPEGYSVSREKKERFSLILESASTNQTSMYLCASSPPGFQGNIQYFGAGTRLSVL.

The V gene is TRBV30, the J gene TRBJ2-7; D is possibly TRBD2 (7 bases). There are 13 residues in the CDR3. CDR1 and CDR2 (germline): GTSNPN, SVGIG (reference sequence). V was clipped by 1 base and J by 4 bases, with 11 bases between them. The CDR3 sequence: CAWSAGGRYEQYF. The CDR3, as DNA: TGTGCCTGGAGTGCGGGGGGCAGGTACGAGCAGTACTTC.

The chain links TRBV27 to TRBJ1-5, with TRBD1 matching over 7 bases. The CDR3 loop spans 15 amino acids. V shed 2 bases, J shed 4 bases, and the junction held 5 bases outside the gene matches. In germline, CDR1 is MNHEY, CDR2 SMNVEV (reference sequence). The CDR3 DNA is TGTGCCAGCAGTTTAAGAGGGACAGCTAATCAGCCCCAGCATTTT. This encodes CASSLRGTANQPQHF.

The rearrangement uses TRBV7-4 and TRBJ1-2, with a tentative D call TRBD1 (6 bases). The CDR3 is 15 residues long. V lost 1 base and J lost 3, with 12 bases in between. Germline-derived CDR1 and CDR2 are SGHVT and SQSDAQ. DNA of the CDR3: TGTGCCAGCAGCTTAGAGGACAGAGGAGACTATGGCTACACCTTC. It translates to CASSLEDRGDYGYTF.

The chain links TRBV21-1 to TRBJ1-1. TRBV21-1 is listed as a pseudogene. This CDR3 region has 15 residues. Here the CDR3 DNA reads TGTGCCAGCAGCAAGGGCCCTCCTGCGGACACTGAAGCTTTCTTT. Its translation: CASSKGPPADTEAFF.

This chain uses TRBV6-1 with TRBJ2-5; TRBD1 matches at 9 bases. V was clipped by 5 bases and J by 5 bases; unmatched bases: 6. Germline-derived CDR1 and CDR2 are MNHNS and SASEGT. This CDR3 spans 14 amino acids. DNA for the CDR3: TGTGCCAGCAGTTCCGGACAGGGGCGTGAGACCCAGTACTTC. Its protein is CASSSGQGRETQYF.

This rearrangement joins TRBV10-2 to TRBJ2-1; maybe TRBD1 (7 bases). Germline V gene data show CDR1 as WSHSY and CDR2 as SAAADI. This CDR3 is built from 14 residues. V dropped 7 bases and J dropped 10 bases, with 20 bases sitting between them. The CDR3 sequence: CASIGAGGLYEQFF. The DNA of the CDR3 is TGCGCCAGCATAGGGGCAGGGGGGCTGTACGAGCAGTTCTTC.

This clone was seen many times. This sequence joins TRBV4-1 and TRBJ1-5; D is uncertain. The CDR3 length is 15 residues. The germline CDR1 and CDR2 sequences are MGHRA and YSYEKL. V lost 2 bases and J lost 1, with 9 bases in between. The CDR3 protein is CASSQLGLSNQPQHF. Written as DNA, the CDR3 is TGCGCCAGCAGCCAACTAGGGCTGAGCAATCAGCCCCAGCATTTT.

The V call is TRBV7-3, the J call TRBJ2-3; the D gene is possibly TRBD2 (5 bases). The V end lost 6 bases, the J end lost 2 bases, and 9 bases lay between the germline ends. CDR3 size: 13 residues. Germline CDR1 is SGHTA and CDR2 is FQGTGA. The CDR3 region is CASSTRDTDTQYF. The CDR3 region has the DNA TGTGCCAGCAGTACTAGAGACACAGATACGCAGTATTTT. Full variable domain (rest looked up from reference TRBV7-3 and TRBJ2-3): GAGVSQTPSNKVTEKGKYVELRCDPISGHTALYWYRQSLGQGPEFLIYFQGTGAADDSGLPNDRFFAVRPEGSVSTLKIQRTERGDSAVYLCASSTRDTDTQYFGPGTRLTVL.

Here the CDR3 reads CASSQETGFNSPLHF. The CDR3 coding sequence is TGCGCCAGCAGCCAGGAAACAGGGTTCAATTCACCCCTCCACTTT. The chain recombines TRBV4-3 with TRBJ1-6; weak D call: TRBD1 (6 bases). The V gene's germline CDR1 is LGHNA and CDR2 YSLEER. The V end lost 3 bases, the J end lost 7 bases, and 13 bases lay between the germline ends. This CDR3 has 15 amino acids.

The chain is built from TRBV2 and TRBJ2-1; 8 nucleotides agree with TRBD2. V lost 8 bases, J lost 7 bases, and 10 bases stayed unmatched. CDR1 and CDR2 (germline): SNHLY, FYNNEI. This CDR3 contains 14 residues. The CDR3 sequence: CASSGGSKKNEQFF. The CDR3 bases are TGTGCCAGCTCGGGGGGGTCTAAAAAGAATGAGCAGTTCTTC.

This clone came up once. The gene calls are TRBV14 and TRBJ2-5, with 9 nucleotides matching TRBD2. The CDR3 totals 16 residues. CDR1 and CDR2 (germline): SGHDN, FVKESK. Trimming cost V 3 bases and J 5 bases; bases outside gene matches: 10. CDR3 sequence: CASSHPKVSGGETQYF. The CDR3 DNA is TGTGCCAGCAGCCACCCAAAGGTAAGCGGGGGGGAGACCCAGTACTTC.

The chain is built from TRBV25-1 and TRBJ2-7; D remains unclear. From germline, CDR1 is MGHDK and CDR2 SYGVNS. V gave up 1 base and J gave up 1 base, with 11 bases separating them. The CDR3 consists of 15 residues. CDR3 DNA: TGTGCCAGCAGTGAATCGTCCCAGAGATCCTACGAGCAGTACTTC. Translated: CASSESSQRSYEQYF.

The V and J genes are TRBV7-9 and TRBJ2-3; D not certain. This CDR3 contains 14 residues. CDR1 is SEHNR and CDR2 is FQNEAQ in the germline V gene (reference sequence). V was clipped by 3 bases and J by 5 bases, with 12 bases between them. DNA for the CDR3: TGTGCCAGCAGCTTTCTCGACCCGGGAGATACGCAGTATTTT. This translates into CASSFLDPGDTQYF.

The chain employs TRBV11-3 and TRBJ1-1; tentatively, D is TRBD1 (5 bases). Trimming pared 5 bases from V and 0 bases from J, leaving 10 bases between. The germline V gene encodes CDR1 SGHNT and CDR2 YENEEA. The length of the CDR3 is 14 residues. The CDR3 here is CASSLGGVNTEAFF. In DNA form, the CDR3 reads TGTGCCAGCAGCCTGGGGGGAGTGAACACTGAAGCTTTCTTT.

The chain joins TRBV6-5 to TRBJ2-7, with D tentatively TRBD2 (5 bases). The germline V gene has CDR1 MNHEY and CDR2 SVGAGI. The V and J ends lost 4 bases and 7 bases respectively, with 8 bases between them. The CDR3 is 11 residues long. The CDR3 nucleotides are TGTGCCAGCAGTTTTCCGGGAGAGCAGTACTTC. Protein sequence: CASSFPGEQYF.

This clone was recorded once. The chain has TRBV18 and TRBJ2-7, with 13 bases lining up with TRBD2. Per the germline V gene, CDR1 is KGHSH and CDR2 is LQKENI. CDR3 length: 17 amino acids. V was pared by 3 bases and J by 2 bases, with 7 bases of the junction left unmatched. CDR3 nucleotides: TGTGCCAGCTCACCGGGGACTAGCGGGAATCTACCCTACGAGCAGTACTTC. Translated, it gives CASSPGTSGNLPYEQYF.

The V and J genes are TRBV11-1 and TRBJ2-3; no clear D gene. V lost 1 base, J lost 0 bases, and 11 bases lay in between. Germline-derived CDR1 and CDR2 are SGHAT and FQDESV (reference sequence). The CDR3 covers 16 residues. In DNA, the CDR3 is TGTGCCAGCAGCTTAGAAGCAGGAGACAGCACAGATACGCAGTATTTT. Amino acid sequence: CASSLEAGDSTDTQYF.

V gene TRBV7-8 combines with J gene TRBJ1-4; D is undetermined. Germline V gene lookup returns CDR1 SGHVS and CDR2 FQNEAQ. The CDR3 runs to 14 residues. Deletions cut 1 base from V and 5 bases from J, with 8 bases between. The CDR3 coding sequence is TGTGCCAGCAGCTTAGGAGAGAGAAATGAAAAACTGTTTTTT. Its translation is CASSLGERNEKLFF.

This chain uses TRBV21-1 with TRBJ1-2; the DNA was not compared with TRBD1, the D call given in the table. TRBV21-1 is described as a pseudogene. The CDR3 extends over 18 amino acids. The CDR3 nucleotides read TGTGCCAGCAGCAAGTCAGGGTCCAGCTCCCCTCCTACGCATGGCTACACCTTC. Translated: CASSKSGSSSPPTHGYTF.

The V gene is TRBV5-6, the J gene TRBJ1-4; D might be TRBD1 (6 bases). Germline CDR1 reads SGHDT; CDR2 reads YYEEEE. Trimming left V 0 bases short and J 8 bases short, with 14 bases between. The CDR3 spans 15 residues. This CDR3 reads CASSLGPGALEKLFF. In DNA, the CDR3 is TGTGCCAGCAGCTTGGGTCCGGGGGCCCTCGAAAAACTGTTTTTT.

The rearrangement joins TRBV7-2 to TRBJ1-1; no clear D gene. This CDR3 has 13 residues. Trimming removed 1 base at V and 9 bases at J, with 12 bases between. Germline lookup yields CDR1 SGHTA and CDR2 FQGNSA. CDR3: CASSLGGVGKAFF. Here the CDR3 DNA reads TGTGCCAGCAGCTTAGGTGGGGTTGGGAAAGCTTTCTTT.

The DNA of the CDR3 is TGTGCCAGCAGCTCCCGGGGGGCCGCCACAGATACGCAGTATTTT. It codes for CASSSRGAATDTQYF. The genes are TRBV7-8 and TRBJ2-3; D is possibly TRBD2 (7 bases). V lost 4 bases and J lost 2, with 13 bases in between. The CDR3 is 15 residues long. Per germline, CDR1 SGHVS and CDR2 FQNEAQ.

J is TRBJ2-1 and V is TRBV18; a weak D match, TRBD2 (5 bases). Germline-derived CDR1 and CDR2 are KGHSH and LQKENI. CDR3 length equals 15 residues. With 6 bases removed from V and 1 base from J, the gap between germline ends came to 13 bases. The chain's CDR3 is CASSLGLASYNEQFF. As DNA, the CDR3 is TGTGCCAGCTCCCTGGGTCTAGCTTCCTACAATGAGCAGTTCTTC.

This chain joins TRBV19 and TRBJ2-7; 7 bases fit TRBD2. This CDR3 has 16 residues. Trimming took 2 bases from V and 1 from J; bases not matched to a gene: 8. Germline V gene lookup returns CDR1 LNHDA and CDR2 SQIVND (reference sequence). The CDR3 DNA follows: TGTGCCAGTAGTATATCTGGGGTCGGGGGGTCCTACGAGCAGTACTTC. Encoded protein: CASSISGVGGSYEQYF.